The clone carrying this T cell receptor (beta chain) appeared once. The entry originates in a study of blood T cell repertoires in COVID-19. With 7 bases clipped from V and 4 bases from J, the junction kept 6 bases outside the gene matches. The length of the CDR3 is 15 residues. Germline lookup yields CDR1 SGHTA and CDR2 FQGNSA. The protocol was immunoSEQ multiplex PCR, while the TCRdb copy is restricted to in-frame clones and leaves out a portion. The table includes some 150,000 clones, just under 90% detected once. This clonotype was obtained from a woman at least 80 years old with acute or convalescent COVID-19. The rearrangement uses TRBV7-2 and TRBJ1-3; 11 bases align to TRBD1. The specimen sequenced was peripheral blood. This CDR3 reads CASTSDRGRGNTIYF. In DNA, the CDR3 is TGTGCCAGCACCTCGGACAGGGGGCGAGGAAACACCATATATTTT.